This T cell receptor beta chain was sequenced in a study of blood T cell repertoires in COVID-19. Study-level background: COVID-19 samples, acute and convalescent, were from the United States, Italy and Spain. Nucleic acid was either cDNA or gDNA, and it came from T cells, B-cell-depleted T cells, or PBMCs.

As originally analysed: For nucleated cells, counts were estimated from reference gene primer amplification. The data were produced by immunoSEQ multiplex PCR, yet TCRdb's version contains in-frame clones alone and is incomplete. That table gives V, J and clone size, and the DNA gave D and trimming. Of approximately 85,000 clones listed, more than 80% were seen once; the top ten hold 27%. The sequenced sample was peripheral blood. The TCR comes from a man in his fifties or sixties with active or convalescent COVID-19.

In nucleotides, the CDR3 is TGCAGTGCTAGAACCGGAGAGACCCAGTACTTC. This gives the protein CSARTGETQYF. The chain employs TRBV20-1 and TRBJ2-5; no clear D. The CDR3 is 11 residues long. V was shortened by 2 bases and J by 4 bases, with 5 bases between the two germline ends. Germline assignment: CDR1 DFQATT and CDR2 SNEGSKA (reference sequence).